This T cell receptor (beta chain) was recovered during a study of blood T cell repertoires in COVID-19. About the study: COVID-19 samples, acute and convalescent, were from the United States, Italy and Spain. T cells, B-cell-depleted T cells, or PBMCs provided the cDNA or gDNA that served as material.

Recruits, aged about 18 to 95 years, lived in about two dozen US areas. Sequenced by immunoSEQ multiplex PCR; TCRdb stores in-frame clones only, minus some. The sample holds under 200,000 clones, 82% seen once. Germline CDR1 is LGHDT and CDR2 is YNNKEL (reference sequence). The CDR3 is 15 amino acids. V dropped 5 bases and J dropped 2 bases, with 12 bases sitting between them. Material for sequencing was PBMCs or T cells enriched from blood (not recorded which). J is TRBJ1-4 and V is TRBV3-1 (or the pseudogene TRBV3-2); perhaps TRBD1 as D (6 bases). This TCR came from a woman in her sixties with acute COVID-19. CDR3 sequence reads: CASSETGLTNEKLFF. CDR3 DNA sequence: TGTGCCAGCAGCGAAACAGGGCTTACTAATGAAAAACTGTTTTTT.